These 21 T cell receptor beta chains were all obtained from the same sample, sequenced in a study of patients with pleural tuberculosis. Each CDR3 protein gets one entry after TCRdb re-called the reads with MiXCR. The data show under 55,000 distinct CDR3 sequences, with 6% to 8% seen just once and 15% to 20% held by the top ten. These receptors all stem from a human donor with pleural tuberculosis.

This clonotype was observed many times. The chain is built from TRBV7-3 and TRBJ2-5, with 7 bases identical to TRBD2. CDR1 SGHTA and CDR2 FQGTGA come from the germline V gene. There are 15 residues in the CDR3. V was clipped by 1 base and J by 1 base; unmatched bases: 3. The DNA for the CDR3 is TGTGCCAGCAGCTTAAGGTCTAGCGGCCAAGAGACCCAGTACTTC. Translated: CASSLRSSGQETQYF.

This clonotype has at least ten counts. CDR3 bases: TGTGCCAGCATCGAGGGTAGGAGGATTAACACTGAAGCTTTCTTT. This sequence encodes CASIEGRRINTEAFF. The rearrangement links TRBV2 to TRBJ1-1; D call uncertain. This CDR3 contains 15 residues. CDR1 is SNHLY, CDR2 FYNNEI, per germline. V was trimmed by 7 bases and J by 2 bases, leaving 17 bases between them.

This clonotype was counted at least ten times. The genes are TRBV11-2 and TRBJ2-5, with TRBD2 as a possible D gene (6 bases). The germline V and J ends were trimmed by 1 base and 5 bases, with 8 bases remaining between them. The CDR3 runs to 13 residues. Germline CDR1 and CDR2: SGHAT and FQNNGV. CDR3 in DNA: TGTGCCAGCAGCTTAGGGAGGGGTGAGACCCAGTACTTC. Translating it yields CASSLGRGETQYF. Full variable domain (outside the CDR3, taken from reference TRBV11-2 and TRBJ2-5): EAGVAQSPRYKIIEKRQSVAFWCNPISGHATLYWYQQILGQGPKLLIQFQNNGVVDDSQLPKDRFSAERLKGVDSTLKIQPAKLEDSAVYLCASSLGRGETQYFGPGTRLLVL.

This clonotype has ten or more counts. CDR3 residues: CASSLSSGGAGELFF. Written as DNA, the CDR3 is TGTGCCAGCAGTTTATCGTCGGGAGGCGCCGGGGAGCTGTTTTTT. The chain couples TRBV27 to TRBJ2-2; 7 bases are a match to TRBD2. The CDR3 is made up of 15 amino acids. Germline trimming cut 0 bases from V and 6 bases from J; bases unmatched to any gene: 4. Germline V gives CDR1 MNHEY, CDR2 SMNVEV (reference sequence).

This clonotype was seen ten or more times. The DNA of the CDR3 is TGTGCCAGCAGCTCGGGACAGGGGGCTACCGAGCAGTACTTC. It codes for CASSSGQGATEQYF. The chain is built from TRBV7-6 and TRBJ2-7, with 12 bases fitting TRBD1. Germline V lookup: CDR1 SGHVS, CDR2 FNYEAQ. This CDR3 contains 14 residues. Losses at the gene ends were 4 bases for V and 6 bases for J; bases not matched to a gene: 4.

This clonotype came up many times. This chain links TRBV12-3 or TRBV12-4 with TRBJ2-3; the D is unclear. V lost 3 bases and J lost 4, with 8 bases in between. There are 13 residues in the CDR3. CDR3 region: CASSFLGSDTQYF. DNA of the CDR3: TGTGCCAGCAGTTTTTTGGGGTCAGATACGCAGTATTTT.

This clonotype came up many times. The chain carries TRBV6-7 and TRBJ2-1, with 8 positions matching TRBD2. TRBV6-7 is placed among ORFs of uncertain function. The CDR3 spans 14 residues. After removal of 4 bases from V and 6 bases from J, the junction contained 5 bases not matched to a gene. CDR3 loop: CASSSGTRGNEQFF. DNA for the CDR3: TGTGCCAGCAGTTCCGGGACTAGGGGCAATGAGCAGTTCTTC.

By share of the sample, this clonotype is medium-sized. This chain links TRBV7-2 with TRBJ2-5; D possibly uses TRBD1 or TRBD2 (5 bases each). V was shortened by 1 base and J by 5 bases, with 14 bases between the two germline ends. This CDR3 is built from 15 residues. In germline, CDR1 is SGHTA, CDR2 FQGNSA. CDR3 in DNA: TGTGCCAGCAGCTTAGTGGGGACCACTGTGGAGACCCAGTACTTC. Encoded protein: CASSLVGTTVETQYF.

This clonotype was observed many times. This sequence joins TRBV20-1 and TRBJ2-1, with D possibly matching TRBD2 (6 bases). The CDR3 consists of 13 residues. Germline V gene lookup returns CDR1 DFQATT and CDR2 SNEGSKA (reference sequence). V was shortened by 2 bases and J by 6 bases, with 11 bases between the two germline ends. The CDR3 nucleotides read TGCAGTGCTAGATTGGGAGGTTCCAATGAGCAGTTCTTC. Translating it yields CSARLGGSNEQFF.

The CDR3 sequence: CASSERPSLDTQYF. In DNA, the CDR3 is TGTGCCAGCAGTGAACGTCCTAGCCTGGATACGCAGTATTTT. This chain uses TRBV2 with TRBJ2-3; the D gene is possibly TRBD2 (5 bases). Germline CDR1 is SNHLY and CDR2 is FYNNEI. V dropped 2 bases and J dropped 6 bases, with 12 bases sitting between them. This CDR3 is 14 amino acids long.

This clonotype showed up many times. The rearrangement links TRBV5-4 to TRBJ2-1; D is ambiguous. The CDR3 sequence is 16 residues long. V was cut by 0 bases and J by 0 bases, with 10 bases left in between. Germline V gene lookup returns CDR1 SGHNT and CDR2 YYREEE (reference sequence). The CDR3 DNA is TGTGCCAGCAGCTTGGGGCGGTCGAGCTCCTACAATGAGCAGTTCTTC. This encodes CASSLGRSSSYNEQFF.

This clonotype was seen many times. This chain links TRBV2 with TRBJ1-2; D uncertain. V lost 2 bases and J lost 4, with 5 bases in between. Germline values: CDR1 SNHLY, CDR2 FYNNEI. The CDR3 covers 12 residues. The CDR3 loop reads CASSEYSYGYTF. The CDR3 region has the DNA TGTGCCAGCAGTGAATACTCCTATGGCTACACCTTC. The full variable domain, rest sourced from reference TRBV2 and TRBJ1-2, is EPEVTQTPSHQVTQMGQEVILRCVPISNHLYFYWYRQILGQKVEFLVSFYNNEISEKSEIFDDQFSVERPDGSNFTLKIRSTKLEDSAMYFCASSEYSYGYTFGSGTRLTVV.

This clonotype appeared a few times. The gene calls are TRBV29-1 and TRBJ1-2, with D unresolved. The CDR3 is 15 residues long. Germline CDR1 is SQVTM and CDR2 is ANQGSEA. Trimming pared 0 bases from V and 4 bases from J, leaving 15 bases between. CDR3: CSVEESEGPFYGYTF. CDR3 in DNA: TGCAGCGTTGAAGAATCGGAAGGGCCCTTCTATGGCTACACCTTC.

This clonotype was counted ten times or more. The gene calls are TRBV20-1 and TRBJ1-1; 10 bases map to TRBD1. The CDR3 runs to 15 residues. Trimming at V came to 3 bases and at J to 3 bases, leaving 7 bases not matched to a gene. The germline V gene has CDR1 DFQATT and CDR2 SNEGSKA (reference sequence). CDR3 sequence reads: CSARGDRGRDTEAFF. The CDR3 bases are TGCAGTGCTAGGGGAGACAGGGGGCGGGACACTGAAGCTTTCTTT.

This clonotype has more than one count but fewer than ten. The chain is built from TRBV11-1 and TRBJ2-7; D may be TRBD1 or TRBD2 (5 bases each). Trimming left V 0 bases short and J 3 bases short, with 6 bases between. The CDR3 consists of 13 residues. Germline CDR1 and CDR2: SGHAT and FQDESV (reference sequence). The CDR3 DNA reads TGTGCCAGCAGCTTAGCGGGACGCTACGAGCAGTACTTC. Translated, it gives CASSLAGRYEQYF. Drawing the rest from reference TRBV11-1 and TRBJ2-7, the complete variable domain is EAEVAQSPRYKITEKSQAVAFWCDPISGHATLYWYRQILGQGPELLVQFQDESVVDDSQLPKDRFSAERLKGVDSTLKIQPAELGDSAMYLCASSLAGRYEQYFGPGTRLTVT.

This clonotype was recorded many times. J is TRBJ2-1 and V is TRBV24-1, with unresolved D. V was clipped by 5 bases and J by 6 bases, with 13 bases between them. CDR1 and CDR2 (germline): KGHDR, SFDVKD. The CDR3 totals 14 residues. This chain's CDR3 is CATSVLESTNEQFF. In nucleotides, the CDR3 is TGTGCCACCAGTGTTTTAGAAAGCACCAATGAGCAGTTCTTC.

Concerning this clonotype: A read error may account for a junction end that differs from germline. The chain recombines TRBV18 with TRBJ1-1; D ambiguous. Looked up from germline, CDR1 is KGHSH and CDR2 is LQKENI. The CDR3 totals 13 residues. The CDR3 reads CASPPPVTREAFF. The CDR3 bases are TGTGCCAGCCCACCACCTGTGACACGTGAAGCTTTCTTT.

The table lists this clonotype with many counts. V gene TRBV7-3 combines with J gene TRBJ2-3; D not resolved. Germline values: CDR1 SGHTA, CDR2 FQGTGA. Trimming stripped 7 bases from V and 11 bases from J, with 4 bases between. CDR3 size: 8 residues. The CDR3 region has the DNA TGTGCCAGCACCCTGCAGTATTTT. As protein: CASTLQYF.

The chain links TRBV6-2 or TRBV6-3 to TRBJ1-3; D is perhaps TRBD1 (5 bases). CDR3 size: 18 residues. Germline CDR1 MNHEY, CDR2 SVGEGT. V was shortened by 2 bases and J by 2 bases, with 19 bases between the two germline ends. DNA for the CDR3: TGTGCCAGCAGTTACCGGGACCGAATTCGCTTGGCTGGAAACACCATATATTTT. This codes for CASSYRDRIRLAGNTIYF.

This clonotype was seen ten or more times. The chain combines TRBV6-2 or TRBV6-3 with TRBJ2-7; perhaps TRBD2 as D (7 bases). This CDR3 has 14 amino acids. The germline V and J ends were trimmed by 0 bases and 12 bases, with 18 bases remaining between them. Germline V CDR1 and CDR2: MNHEY, SVGEGT. The CDR3 DNA is TGTGCCAGCAGTTACTCGGGGGGGGCTCCCCAGCGGTACGTC. This gives the protein CASSYSGGAPQRYV.

This clonotype was recorded many times. The CDR3 nucleotides read TGTGCCAGCAGTTTATCCCTAGCGGGAGATTTCAATGAGCAGTTCTTC. This translates into CASSLSLAGDFNEQFF. The chain combines TRBV28 with TRBJ2-1; 10 bases fit TRBD2. Germline assignment: CDR1 MDHEN and CDR2 SYDVKM. The CDR3 consists of 16 residues. The trim removed 1 base at V and 6 bases at J, leaving 6 bases unmatched.